These T cell receptor beta chains were read from a single sample in a study of T-cell reconstitution after alpha-beta-depleted transplantation in children. A single record per CDR3 protein comes from TCRdb applying MiXCR to the PCR reads. The sample lists 150,000 to 200,000 distinct CDR3 sequences, over 8.5% occurring once. The source material was PBMCs, sampled before TCRalphabeta/CD19-depleted stem cell transplant. All receptors come from a boy under 10 years old with acute myeloid leukemia, due to receive a stem cell transplant. CDR3s include the opening cysteine and the closing phenylalanine or tryptophan. A D gene is named only where the DNA matches it firmly. Size is stated for part of the rows, as once, few or many counts, or as a class when the clone is expanded.

clone_size: many; v_call: TRBV18; d_call: TRBD1; j_call: TRBJ1-2; cdr3_nt: TGTGCCAGCTCACCGGACAGGGGCGGCTATGGCTACACCTTC; cdr3_aa: CASSPDRGGYGYTF
clone_size: many; v_call: TRBV5-1; d_call: .; j_call: TRBJ1-5; cdr3_nt: TGCGCCAGCAGCTTGGTGGGGGACAGCAATCAGCCCCAGCATTTT; cdr3_aa: CASSLVGDSNQPQHF
clone_size: few; v_call: TRBV12-3/TRBV12-4; d_call: .; j_call: TRBJ1-2; cdr3_nt: TGTGCCAGCAGGATTACAGGGTATCATGGCTACACCTTC; cdr3_aa: CASRITGYHGYTF
clone_size: many; v_call: TRBV7-3; d_call: TRBD1; j_call: TRBJ2-1; cdr3_nt: TGTGCCAGCAGCTTGGGGACAGGGGTGGTTAATGAGCAGTTCTTC; cdr3_aa: CASSLGTGVVNEQFF
clone_size: .; v_call: TRBV18; d_call: .; j_call: TRBJ2-3; cdr3_nt: TGTGCCAGCTCAAGTGCAGATACGCAGTATTTT; cdr3_aa: CASSSADTQYF
clone_size: many; v_call: TRBV20-1; d_call: .; j_call: TRBJ2-1; cdr3_nt: TGCAGTGCCAGCGGGACAAGCTCCTACAATGAGCAGTTCTTC; cdr3_aa: CSASGTSSYNEQFF
clone_size: .; v_call: TRBV5-4; d_call: .; j_call: TRBJ2-5; cdr3_nt: TGTGCCAGCAGCCCCCGGGGAGTAAACCTAGAGACCCAGTACTTC; cdr3_aa: CASSPRGVNLETQYF
clone_size: many; v_call: TRBV7-6; d_call: TRBD1; j_call: TRBJ2-7; cdr3_nt: TGTGCCAGCAGCCCAAACGACAGGGGCGCTTCCTACGAGCAGTACTTC; cdr3_aa: CASSPNDRGASYEQYF
clone_size: many; v_call: TRBV3-1; d_call: .; j_call: TRBJ2-5; cdr3_nt: TGTGCCAGCAGCCCTCCCTCCCAAGAGACCCAGTACTTC; cdr3_aa: CASSPPSQETQYF
clone_size: many; v_call: TRBV29-1; d_call: .; j_call: TRBJ1-1; cdr3_nt: TGCAGCGTCCTGACGCCTAGAGGCACTGAAGCTTTCTTT; cdr3_aa: CSVLTPRGTEAFF
clone_size: many; v_call: TRBV12-3/TRBV12-4; d_call: .; j_call: TRBJ2-1; cdr3_nt: TGTGCCAGCAGTTATCGAGCAGGTCCAAATGAGCAGTTCTTC; cdr3_aa: CASSYRAGPNEQFF
clone_size: many; v_call: TRBV20-1; d_call: TRBD1; j_call: TRBJ2-7; cdr3_nt: TGCAGTGCTAGACCATACATCGTGCCGGGACAGGAGTACAACGAGCAGTACTTC; cdr3_aa: CSARPYIVPGQEYNEQYF
clone_size: many; v_call: TRBV12-3/TRBV12-4; d_call: TRBD2; j_call: TRBJ2-1; cdr3_nt: TGTGCCAGCAGCTGGGCGGGGGGGTTGCCCAATGAGCAGTTCTTC; cdr3_aa: CASSWAGGLPNEQFF
clone_size: many; v_call: TRBV6-5; d_call: .; j_call: TRBJ1-1; cdr3_nt: TGTGCCAGCAGTTACTCTCGGGGGGTAGGCACTGAAGCTTTCTTT; cdr3_aa: CASSYSRGVGTEAFF
clone_size: many; v_call: TRBV29-1; d_call: TRBD2; j_call: TRBJ2-2; cdr3_nt: TGCAGCGTCCCTACCGGCGGGAGCAACACCGGGGAGCTGTTTTTT; cdr3_aa: CSVPTGGSNTGELFF
clone_size: .; v_call: TRBV7-2; d_call: .; j_call: TRBJ1-3; cdr3_nt: TGTGCCAGCAGCTTAACCCCACAGGGAAGGTCTGGAAACACCATATATTTT; cdr3_aa: CASSLTPQGRSGNTIYF
clone_size: many; v_call: TRBV5-6; d_call: .; j_call: TRBJ2-1; cdr3_nt: TGTGCCAGCAGCCGTTACCAGCTTTACAATGAGCAGTTCTTC; cdr3_aa: CASSRYQLYNEQFF
clone_size: many; v_call: TRBV7-9; d_call: TRBD1; j_call: TRBJ2-1; cdr3_nt: TGTGCCAGCAGCACCTTAAACAGGGGACGGAATGAGCAGTTCTTC; cdr3_aa: CASSTLNRGRNEQFF
clone_size: .; v_call: TRBV30; d_call: TRBD1; j_call: TRBJ2-2; cdr3_nt: TGTGCCTGGAGTCTTATTCTTCTCCGGGACAGGGGCGGAATCGGGGAGCTGTTTTTT; cdr3_aa: CAWSLILLRDRGGIGELFF
clone_size: many; v_call: TRBV7-2; d_call: .; j_call: TRBJ1-2; cdr3_nt: TGTGCCAGCAGTATTACTATGACGGGCCAAGACTTC; cdr3_aa: CASSITMTGQDF
clone_size: many; v_call: TRBV12-3/TRBV12-4; d_call: .; j_call: TRBJ2-2; cdr3_nt: TGTGCCAGCAGTTTAGACCCTAGCGACCGGAACACCGGGGAGCTGTTTTTT; cdr3_aa: CASSLDPSDRNTGELFF
clone_size: many; v_call: TRBV20-1; d_call: TRBD1; j_call: TRBJ1-2; cdr3_nt: TGCAGTGCTAGGGGAGCAGGGGGTGGCTACACCTTC; cdr3_aa: CSARGAGGGYTF
clone_size: many; v_call: TRBV5-1; d_call: .; j_call: TRBJ2-1; cdr3_nt: TGCGCCAGCAGCTACCGGGACCCCTCCTACAATGAGCAGTTCTTC; cdr3_aa: CASSYRDPSYNEQFF
clone_size: many; v_call: TRBV20-1; d_call: TRBD1; j_call: TRBJ1-6; cdr3_nt: TGCAGTGCTAGCCTCTCCGGCAGGGGGCTAGATTCACCCCTCCACTTT; cdr3_aa: CSASLSGRGLDSPLHF
clone_size: many; v_call: TRBV6-1; d_call: .; j_call: TRBJ2-3; cdr3_nt: TGTGCCAGCTCCAGGTGGGGTAGCACAGATACGCAGTATTTT; cdr3_aa: CASSRWGSTDTQYF
clone_size: many; v_call: TRBV29-1; d_call: TRBD1; j_call: TRBJ2-7; cdr3_nt: TGCAGCGTGAGATCGCAGGGGGCTGTCAACGAGCAGTACTTC; cdr3_aa: CSVRSQGAVNEQYF
clone_size: many; v_call: TRBV20-1; d_call: .; j_call: TRBJ2-1; cdr3_nt: TGCAGTGCTAGAGAACTAGCAGAGCAGTTCTTC; cdr3_aa: CSARELAEQFF
clone_size: many; v_call: TRBV7-9; d_call: .; j_call: TRBJ1-4; cdr3_nt: TGTGCCAGCACCAAACCTGGGGCCGATGGGAGATTGTTTTTT; cdr3_aa: CASTKPGADGRLFF
clone_size: many; v_call: TRBV5-1; d_call: .; j_call: TRBJ1-2; cdr3_nt: TGCGCCAGCAGCCCCCGGGGACCTAACAATGGCTACACCTTC; cdr3_aa: CASSPRGPNNGYTF
clone_size: many; v_call: TRBV5-6; d_call: .; j_call: TRBJ2-2; cdr3_nt: TGTGCCAGCAGCCCGGGTAGGAGGGCCGGGGAGCTGTTTTTT; cdr3_aa: CASSPGRRAGELFF
clone_size: many; v_call: TRBV13; d_call: .; j_call: TRBJ1-5; cdr3_nt: TGTGCCAGCAGCCAGCGGGACATCGGTCAGCCCCAGCATTTT; cdr3_aa: CASSQRDIGQPQHF
clone_size: many; v_call: TRBV20-1; d_call: .; j_call: TRBJ1-1; cdr3_nt: TGCAGTGCTAGAGATAGGGGCACTGAAGCTTTCTTT; cdr3_aa: CSARDRGTEAFF
clone_size: many; v_call: TRBV3-1; d_call: TRBD1; j_call: TRBJ1-2; cdr3_nt: TGTGCCAGCAGCGCGATATTCTCGGACAGGGAGGATGGCTACACCTTC; cdr3_aa: CASSAIFSDREDGYTF
clone_size: .; v_call: TRBV19; d_call: .; j_call: TRBJ1-1; cdr3_nt: TGTGCCAGCAACCATCAGGGGATGAACACTGAAGCTTTCTTT; cdr3_aa: CASNHQGMNTEAFF
clone_size: many; v_call: TRBV20-1; d_call: TRBD1; j_call: TRBJ2-2; cdr3_nt: TGCAGTGCTAGACTTACAGGGGGCCACGGGGAGCTGTTTTTT; cdr3_aa: CSARLTGGHGELFF
clone_size: many; v_call: TRBV7-3; d_call: .; j_call: TRBJ1-1; cdr3_nt: TGTGCCAGCAGCTTACAGGGCATGAACACTGAAGCTTTCTTT; cdr3_aa: CASSLQGMNTEAFF
clone_size: many; v_call: TRBV12-3/TRBV12-4; d_call: .; j_call: TRBJ2-3; cdr3_nt: TGTGCCAGCAGCCCCGGGGAAGGCTACGTGTTAAGGGCGTCGGATACGCAGTATTTT; cdr3_aa: CASSPGEGYVLRASDTQYF
clone_size: .; v_call: TRBV12-3/TRBV12-4; d_call: .; j_call: TRBJ2-1; cdr3_nt: TGTGCCAGCAGTATCGAGACTCTCTCCTACAATGAGCAGTTCTTC; cdr3_aa: CASSIETLSYNEQFF
clone_size: .; v_call: TRBV12-3/TRBV12-4; d_call: TRBD1; j_call: TRBJ2-6; cdr3_nt: TGTGCCACCACAGTCGGGACAGTCTCAAACGTCCTGACTTTC; cdr3_aa: CATTVGTVSNVLTF
clone_size: many; v_call: TRBV3-1; d_call: TRBD2; j_call: TRBJ2-1; cdr3_nt: TGTGCCAGCAGCCAAGAGGGAGCGGGAGTCTACAATGAGCAGTTCTTC; cdr3_aa: CASSQEGAGVYNEQFF
clone_size: many; v_call: TRBV7-9; d_call: TRBD1; j_call: TRBJ1-1; cdr3_nt: TGTGCCAGCAGCTTAGGAGGAGACAGGGGGAACACTGAAGCTTTCTTT; cdr3_aa: CASSLGGDRGNTEAFF
clone_size: many; v_call: TRBV7-6; d_call: .; j_call: TRBJ2-2; cdr3_nt: TGTGCCAGCAGCTTTATACAGGGGAACACCGGGGAGCTGTTTTTT; cdr3_aa: CASSFIQGNTGELFF
clone_size: many; v_call: TRBV7-2; d_call: TRBD2; j_call: TRBJ2-7; cdr3_nt: TGTGCCAGCAGCTACCACGGGACTACCTACGAGCAGTACTTC; cdr3_aa: CASSYHGTTYEQYF
clone_size: many; v_call: TRBV7-2; d_call: TRBD2; j_call: TRBJ2-5; cdr3_nt: TGTGCCAGCAGCTCCTGGACTAGCGAGGAGACCCAGTACTTC; cdr3_aa: CASSSWTSEETQYF
clone_size: many; v_call: TRBV12-3/TRBV12-4; d_call: TRBD2; j_call: TRBJ2-2; cdr3_nt: TGTGCCACCAGATCGACTAGCGGGAACACCGGGGAGCTGTTTTTT; cdr3_aa: CATRSTSGNTGELFF
clone_size: few; v_call: TRBV25-1; d_call: TRBD2; j_call: TRBJ2-1; cdr3_nt: TGTGCCAGCAGCTCCGGGACTAGCGGACCCCCGCCCTTCTACAATGAGCAGTTCTTC; cdr3_aa: CASSSGTSGPPPFYNEQFF
clone_size: many; v_call: TRBV20-1; d_call: TRBD1; j_call: TRBJ1-1; cdr3_nt: TGCAGTGGGCAGGGGGGAGACACTGAAGCTTTCTTT; cdr3_aa: CSGQGGDTEAFF
clone_size: many; v_call: TRBV5-1; d_call: .; j_call: TRBJ2-1; cdr3_nt: TGCGCCAGCAGCTTCGTTTTTGTGTGGCTAGCCTACAATGAGCAGTTCTTC; cdr3_aa: CASSFVFVWLAYNEQFF
clone_size: many; v_call: TRBV11-2; d_call: TRBD2; j_call: TRBJ2-3; cdr3_nt: TGTGCCAGCAGCCGGACTAGCGGGGGGCAAGTACCTAGCACAGATACGCAGTATTTT; cdr3_aa: CASSRTSGGQVPSTDTQYF
clone_size: many; v_call: TRBV5-1; d_call: .; j_call: TRBJ2-5; cdr3_nt: TGCGCCAGCAGCTTGGGCGGGATCGGGGGACTCCAAGAGACCCAGTACTTC; cdr3_aa: CASSLGGIGGLQETQYF
clone_size: many; v_call: TRBV12-3/TRBV12-4; d_call: .; j_call: TRBJ2-2; cdr3_nt: TGTGCCAGCAGTTTCAGGCCGACCGGGGAGCTGTTTTTT; cdr3_aa: CASSFRPTGELFF
clone_size: many; v_call: TRBV7-2; d_call: TRBD2; j_call: TRBJ2-1; cdr3_nt: TGTGCCAGCAGCTTAGCTAGCGGGAGGGATGAGCAGTTCTTC; cdr3_aa: CASSLASGRDEQFF
clone_size: many; v_call: TRBV20-1; d_call: .; j_call: TRBJ2-1; cdr3_nt: TGCAGTGCTAGAGATTACTCGCAGGGTCGGAATGAGCAGTTCTTC; cdr3_aa: CSARDYSQGRNEQFF
clone_size: .; v_call: TRBV20-1; d_call: TRBD1; j_call: TRBJ2-7; cdr3_nt: TGCAGTGCTAGGACAGGGGACTACGAGCAGTACTTC; cdr3_aa: CSARTGDYEQYF
clone_size: .; v_call: TRBV13; d_call: TRBD1; j_call: TRBJ2-7; cdr3_nt: TGTGCCAGCAGCTTAGTCGTCGGGACAGGGGAGTACGAGCAGTACTTC; cdr3_aa: CASSLVVGTGEYEQYF
clone_size: many; v_call: TRBV14; d_call: TRBD1; j_call: TRBJ2-7; cdr3_nt: TGTGCCAGCAGCCAAGGGGTCGTTGGGACAGGGTACGAGCAGTACTTC; cdr3_aa: CASSQGVVGTGYEQYF
clone_size: many; v_call: TRBV20-1; d_call: .; j_call: TRBJ1-6; cdr3_nt: TGCAGTGCTAGCAAAGGGGACTCACCCCTCCACTTT; cdr3_aa: CSASKGDSPLHF
clone_size: many; v_call: TRBV28; d_call: .; j_call: TRBJ2-1; cdr3_nt: TGTGCCAGCAGTACCTCAGGGGGGAGGGATGAGCAGTTCTTC; cdr3_aa: CASSTSGGRDEQFF
clone_size: many; v_call: TRBV5-5; d_call: .; j_call: TRBJ1-2; cdr3_nt: TGTGCCAGCAGCTTGGCAGATGCCAACTATGGCTACACCTTC; cdr3_aa: CASSLADANYGYTF